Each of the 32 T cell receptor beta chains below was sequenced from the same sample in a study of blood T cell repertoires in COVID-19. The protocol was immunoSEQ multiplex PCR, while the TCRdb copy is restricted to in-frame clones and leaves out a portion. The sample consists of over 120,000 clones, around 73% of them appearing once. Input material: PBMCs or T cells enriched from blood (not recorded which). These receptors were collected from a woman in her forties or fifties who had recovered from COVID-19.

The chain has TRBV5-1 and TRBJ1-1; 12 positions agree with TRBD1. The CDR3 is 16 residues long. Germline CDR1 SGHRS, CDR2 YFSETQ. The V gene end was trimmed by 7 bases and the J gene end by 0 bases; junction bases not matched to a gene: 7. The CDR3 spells CASFKGTGGMNTEAFF. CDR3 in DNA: TGCGCCAGCTTTAAAGGGACAGGGGGCATGAACACTGAAGCTTTCTTT. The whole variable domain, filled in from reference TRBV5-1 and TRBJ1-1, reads KAGVTQTPRYLIKTRGQQVTLSCSPISGHRSVSWYQQTPGQGLQFLFEYFSETQRNKGNFPGRFSGRQFSNSRSEMNVSTLELGDSALYLCASFKGTGGMNTEAFFGQGTRLTVV.

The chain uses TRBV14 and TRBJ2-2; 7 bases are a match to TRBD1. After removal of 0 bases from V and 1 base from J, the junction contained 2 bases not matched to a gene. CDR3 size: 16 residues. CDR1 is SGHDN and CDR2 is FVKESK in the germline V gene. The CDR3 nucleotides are TGTGCCAGCAGCCAAGACCGGACAGGGAACACCGGGGAGCTGTTTTTT. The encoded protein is CASSQDRTGNTGELFF. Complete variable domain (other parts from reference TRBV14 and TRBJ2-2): EAGVTQFPSHSVIEKGQTVTLRCDPISGHDNLYWYRRVMGKEIKFLLHFVKESKQDESGMPNNRFLAERTGGTYSTLKVQPAELEDSGVYFCASSQDRTGNTGELFFGEGSRLTVL.

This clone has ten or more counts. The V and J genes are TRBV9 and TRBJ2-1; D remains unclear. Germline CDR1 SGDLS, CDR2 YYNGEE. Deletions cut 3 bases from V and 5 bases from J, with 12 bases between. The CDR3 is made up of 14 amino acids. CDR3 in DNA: TGTGCCAGCAGCGACAGCATATTCCACAATGAGCAGTTCTTC. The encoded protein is CASSDSIFHNEQFF.

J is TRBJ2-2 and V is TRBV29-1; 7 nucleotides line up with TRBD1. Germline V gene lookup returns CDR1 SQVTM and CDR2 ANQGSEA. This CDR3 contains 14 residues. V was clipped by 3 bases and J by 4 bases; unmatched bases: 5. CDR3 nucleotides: TGCAGCGTTGAGGCCGGGACAGCCACCGGGGAGCTGTTTTTT. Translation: CSVEAGTATGELFF.

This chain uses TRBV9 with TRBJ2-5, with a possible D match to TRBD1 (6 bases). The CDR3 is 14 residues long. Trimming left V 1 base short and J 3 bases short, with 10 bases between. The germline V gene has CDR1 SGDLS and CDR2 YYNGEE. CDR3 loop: CASSVRGIEETQYF. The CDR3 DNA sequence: TGTGCCAGCAGCGTAAGGGGGATAGAAGAGACCCAGTACTTC.

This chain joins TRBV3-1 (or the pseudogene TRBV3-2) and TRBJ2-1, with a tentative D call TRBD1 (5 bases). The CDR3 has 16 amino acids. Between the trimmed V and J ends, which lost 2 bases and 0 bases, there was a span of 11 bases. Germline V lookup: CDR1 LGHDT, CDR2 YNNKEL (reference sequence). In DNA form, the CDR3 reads TGTGCCAGCAGCCAAAAGGGGCTAGGCTCCTACAATGAGCAGTTCTTC. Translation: CASSQKGLGSYNEQFF.

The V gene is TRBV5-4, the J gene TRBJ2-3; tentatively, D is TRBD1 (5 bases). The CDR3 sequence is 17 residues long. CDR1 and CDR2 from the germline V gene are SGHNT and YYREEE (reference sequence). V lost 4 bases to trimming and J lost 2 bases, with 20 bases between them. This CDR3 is CASSGDSQGHPTDTQYF. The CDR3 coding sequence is TGTGCCAGCAGCGGGGATTCTCAGGGTCATCCCACAGATACGCAGTATTTT.

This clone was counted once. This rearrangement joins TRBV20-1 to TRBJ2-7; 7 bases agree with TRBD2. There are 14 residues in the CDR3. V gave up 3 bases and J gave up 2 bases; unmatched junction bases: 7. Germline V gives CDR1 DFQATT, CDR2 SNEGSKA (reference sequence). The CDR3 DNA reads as TGCAGTGCTAGTCGGCCTAGCGGTGCCTACGAGCAGTACTTC. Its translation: CSASRPSGAYEQYF.

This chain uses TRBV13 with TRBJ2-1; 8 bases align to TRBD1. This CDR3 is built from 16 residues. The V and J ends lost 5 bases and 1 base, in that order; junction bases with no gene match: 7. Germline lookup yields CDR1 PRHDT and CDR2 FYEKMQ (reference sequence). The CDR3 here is CASSPTGEPSYNEQFF. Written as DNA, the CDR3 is TGTGCCAGCAGCCCGACAGGGGAGCCGTCCTACAATGAGCAGTTCTTC.

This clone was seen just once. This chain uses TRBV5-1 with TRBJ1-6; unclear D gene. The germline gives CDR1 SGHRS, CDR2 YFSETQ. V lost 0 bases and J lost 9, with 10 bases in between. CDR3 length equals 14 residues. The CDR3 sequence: CASSLAGRGSPLHF. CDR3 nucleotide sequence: TGCGCCAGCAGCTTGGCGGGTCGTGGTTCACCCCTCCACTTT.

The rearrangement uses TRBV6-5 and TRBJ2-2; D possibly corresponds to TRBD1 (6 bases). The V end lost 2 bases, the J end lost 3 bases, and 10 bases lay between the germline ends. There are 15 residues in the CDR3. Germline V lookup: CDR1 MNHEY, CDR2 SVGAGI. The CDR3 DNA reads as TGTGCCAGCAGTTACCCGGGACACGACACCGGGGAGCTGTTTTTT. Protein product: CASSYPGHDTGELFF.

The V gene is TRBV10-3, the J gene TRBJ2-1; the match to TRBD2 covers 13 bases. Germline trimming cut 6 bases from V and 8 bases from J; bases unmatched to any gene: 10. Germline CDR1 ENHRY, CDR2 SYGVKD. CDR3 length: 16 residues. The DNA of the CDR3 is TGTGCCATCAGCGCCTCTACTAGCGGGGGGGCCTATGAGCAGTTCTTC. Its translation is CAISASTSGGAYEQFF.

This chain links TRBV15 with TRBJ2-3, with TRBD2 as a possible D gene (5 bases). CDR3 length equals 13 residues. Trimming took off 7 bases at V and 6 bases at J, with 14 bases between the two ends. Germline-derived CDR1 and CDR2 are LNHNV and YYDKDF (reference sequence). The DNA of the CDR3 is TGTGCCACCAATGACTACATATCGGATACGCAGTATTTT. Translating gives CATNDYISDTQYF.

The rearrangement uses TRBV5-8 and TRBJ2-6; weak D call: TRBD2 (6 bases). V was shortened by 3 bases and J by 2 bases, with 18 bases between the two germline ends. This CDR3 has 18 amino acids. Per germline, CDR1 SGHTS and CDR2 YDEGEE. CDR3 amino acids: CASSSGEAAFPGANVLTF. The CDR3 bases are TGTGCCAGCAGCTCTGGGGAGGCTGCTTTTCCTGGGGCCAACGTCCTGACTTTC.

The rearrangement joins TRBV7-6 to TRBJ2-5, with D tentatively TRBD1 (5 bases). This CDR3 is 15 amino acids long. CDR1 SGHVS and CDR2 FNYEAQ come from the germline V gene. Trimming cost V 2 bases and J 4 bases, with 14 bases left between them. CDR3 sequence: CASSLRGLQGETQYF. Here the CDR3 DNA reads TGTGCCAGCAGCTTAAGGGGTCTCCAGGGAGAGACCCAGTACTTC.

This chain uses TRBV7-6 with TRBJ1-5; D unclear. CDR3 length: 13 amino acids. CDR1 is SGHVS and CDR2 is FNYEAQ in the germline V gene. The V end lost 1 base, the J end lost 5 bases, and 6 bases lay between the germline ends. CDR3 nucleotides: TGTGCCAGCAGCTTAGGGCGGGATCAGCCCCAGCATTTT. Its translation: CASSLGRDQPQHF.

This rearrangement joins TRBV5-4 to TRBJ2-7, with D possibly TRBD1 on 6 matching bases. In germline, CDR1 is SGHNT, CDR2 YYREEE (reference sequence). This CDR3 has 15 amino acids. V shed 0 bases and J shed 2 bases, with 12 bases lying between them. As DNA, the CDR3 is TGTGCCAGCAGCTTGGCCAGGGGAGATCCCTACGAGCAGTACTTC. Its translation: CASSLARGDPYEQYF.

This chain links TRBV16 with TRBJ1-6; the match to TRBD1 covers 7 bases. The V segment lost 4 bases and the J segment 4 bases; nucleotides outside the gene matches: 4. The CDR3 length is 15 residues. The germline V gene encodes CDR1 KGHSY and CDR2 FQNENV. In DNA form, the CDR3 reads TGTGCCAGCAGCCCCTCGGGACAGTATAATTCACCCCTCCACTTT. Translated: CASSPSGQYNSPLHF. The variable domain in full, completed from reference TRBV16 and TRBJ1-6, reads GEEVAQTPKHLVRGEGQKAKLYCAPIKGHSYVFWYQQVLKNEFKFLISFQNENVFDETGMPKERFSAKCLPNSPCSLEIQATKLEDSAVYFCASSPSGQYNSPLHFGNGTRLTVT.

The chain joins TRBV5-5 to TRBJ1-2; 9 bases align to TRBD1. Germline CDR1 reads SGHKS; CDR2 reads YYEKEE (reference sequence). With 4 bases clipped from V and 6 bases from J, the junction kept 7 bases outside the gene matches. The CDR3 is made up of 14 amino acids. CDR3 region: CASSLGQGKDGYTF. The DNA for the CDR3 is TGTGCCAGCAGCCTTGGACAGGGGAAAGATGGCTACACCTTC.

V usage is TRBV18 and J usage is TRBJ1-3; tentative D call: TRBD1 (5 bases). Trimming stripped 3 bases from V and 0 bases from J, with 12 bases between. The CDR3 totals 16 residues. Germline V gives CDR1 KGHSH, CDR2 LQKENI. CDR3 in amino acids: CASSPVGARSGNTIYF. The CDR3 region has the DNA TGTGCCAGCTCACCTGTAGGGGCGCGCTCTGGAAACACCATATATTTT.

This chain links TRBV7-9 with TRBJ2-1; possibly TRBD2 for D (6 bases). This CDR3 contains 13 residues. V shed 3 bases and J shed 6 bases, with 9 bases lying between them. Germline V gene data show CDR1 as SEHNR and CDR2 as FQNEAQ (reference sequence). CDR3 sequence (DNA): TGTGCCAGCAGCTTGGAGGGGTTCAATGAGCAGTTCTTC. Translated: CASSLEGFNEQFF.

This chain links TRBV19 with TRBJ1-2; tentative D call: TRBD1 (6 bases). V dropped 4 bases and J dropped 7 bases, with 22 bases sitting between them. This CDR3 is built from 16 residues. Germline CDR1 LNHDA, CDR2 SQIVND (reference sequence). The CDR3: CASSTWGGPGLFGYTF. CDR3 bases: TGTGCCAGTAGTACCTGGGGGGGGCCGGGGTTATTTGGCTACACCTTC. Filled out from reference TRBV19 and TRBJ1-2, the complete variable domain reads DGGITQSPKYLFRKEGQNVTLSCEQNLNHDAMYWYRQDPGQGLRLIYYSQIVNDFQKGDIAEGYSVSREKKESFPLTVTSAQKNPTAFYLCASSTWGGPGLFGYTFGSGTRLTVV.

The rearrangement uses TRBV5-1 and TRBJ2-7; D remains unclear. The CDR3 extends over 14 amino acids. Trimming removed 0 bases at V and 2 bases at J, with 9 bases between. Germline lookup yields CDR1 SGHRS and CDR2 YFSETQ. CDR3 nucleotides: TGCGCCAGCAGCTTGGGCCAGGCAGCCTACGAGCAGTACTTC. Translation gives CASSLGQAAYEQYF.

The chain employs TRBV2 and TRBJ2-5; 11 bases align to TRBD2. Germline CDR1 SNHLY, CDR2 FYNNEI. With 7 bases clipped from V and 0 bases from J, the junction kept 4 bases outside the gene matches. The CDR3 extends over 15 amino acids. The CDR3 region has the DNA TGTGCCAGCATGCCGGGACTAGCGGACCAAGAGACCCAGTACTTC. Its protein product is CASMPGLADQETQYF.

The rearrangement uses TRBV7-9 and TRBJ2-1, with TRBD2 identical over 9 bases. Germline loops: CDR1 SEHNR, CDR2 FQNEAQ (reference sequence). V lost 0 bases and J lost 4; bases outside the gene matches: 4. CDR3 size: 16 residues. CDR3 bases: TGTGCCAGCAGCTTAGCGCCTAGCGGGGTATACAATGAGCAGTTCTTC. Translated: CASSLAPSGVYNEQFF.

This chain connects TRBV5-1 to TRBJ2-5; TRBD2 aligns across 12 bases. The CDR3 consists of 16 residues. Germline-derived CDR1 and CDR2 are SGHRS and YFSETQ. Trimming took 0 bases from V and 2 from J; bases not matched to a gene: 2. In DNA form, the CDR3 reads TGCGCCAGCAGCTTGGCCGGGACTAGCGGGCAAGAGACCCAGTACTTC. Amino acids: CASSLAGTSGQETQYF.

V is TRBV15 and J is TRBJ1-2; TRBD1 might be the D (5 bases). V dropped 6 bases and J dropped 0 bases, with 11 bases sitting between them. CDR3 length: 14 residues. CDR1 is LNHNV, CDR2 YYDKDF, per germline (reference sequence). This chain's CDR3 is CATRKGTTNYGYTF. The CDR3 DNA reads TGTGCCACCAGAAAGGGGACTACTAACTATGGCTACACCTTC.

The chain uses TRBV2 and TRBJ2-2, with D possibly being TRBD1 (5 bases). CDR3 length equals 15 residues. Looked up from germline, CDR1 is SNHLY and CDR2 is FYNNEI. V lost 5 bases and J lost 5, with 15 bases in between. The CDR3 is CASSRNQGRTGELFF. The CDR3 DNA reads TGTGCCAGCAGTCGTAACCAGGGCCGAACCGGGGAGCTGTTTTTT.

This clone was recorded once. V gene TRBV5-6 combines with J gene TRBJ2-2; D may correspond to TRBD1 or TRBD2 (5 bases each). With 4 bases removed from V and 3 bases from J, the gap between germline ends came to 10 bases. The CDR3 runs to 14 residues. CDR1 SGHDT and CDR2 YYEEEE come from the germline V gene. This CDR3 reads CASSVGRDTGELFF. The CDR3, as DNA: TGTGCCAGCAGCGTGGGGCGGGACACCGGGGAGCTGTTTTTT.

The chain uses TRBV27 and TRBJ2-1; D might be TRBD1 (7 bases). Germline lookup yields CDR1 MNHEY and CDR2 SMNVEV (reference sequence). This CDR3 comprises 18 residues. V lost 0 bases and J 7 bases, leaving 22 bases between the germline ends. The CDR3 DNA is TGTGCCAGCAGTTTATCTCCCGGGCAGGGGGGCCTGGGTAATGAGCAGTTCTTC. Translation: CASSLSPGQGGLGNEQFF.

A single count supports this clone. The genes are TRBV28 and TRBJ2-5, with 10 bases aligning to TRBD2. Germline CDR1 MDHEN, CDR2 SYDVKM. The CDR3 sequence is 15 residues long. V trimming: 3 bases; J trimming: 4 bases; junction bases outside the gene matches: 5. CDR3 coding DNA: TGTGCCAGCAGTTTTTCTAGCGGGGGCGGAGAGACCCAGTACTTC. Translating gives CASSFSSGGGETQYF.

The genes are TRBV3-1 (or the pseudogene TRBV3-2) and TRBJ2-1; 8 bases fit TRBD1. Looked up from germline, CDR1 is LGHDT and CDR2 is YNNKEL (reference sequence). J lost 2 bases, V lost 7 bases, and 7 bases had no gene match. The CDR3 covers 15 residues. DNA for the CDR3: TGTGCCAGCAACGGTGGGGGACAGGCCTACAATGAGCAGTTCTTC. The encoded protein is CASNGGGQAYNEQFF.